These 14 T cell receptor beta chains were all obtained from the same sample, sequenced in a study of cytomegalovirus exposure and HLA in healthy donors. Researchers ran the PCR with 60 Vbeta and 13 Jbeta primers. Here immunoSEQ multiplex PCR was the method, and the copy in TCRdb shows in-frame clones only, minus some. This sample yields approximately 150,000 clones, of which approximately 79% are seen a single time; 2.1% belongs to the top ten. The sample consisted of PBMCs. Receptors were obtained from a man aged 35 to 55 in good health and CMV-seronegative.

This chain connects TRBV30 to TRBJ2-5, with D possibly being TRBD2 (6 bases). Germline V gene sequence: CDR1 GTSNPN, CDR2 SVGIG (reference sequence). This CDR3 has 20 residues. Trimming stripped 3 bases from V and 2 bases from J, with 31 bases between. As DNA, the CDR3 is TGTGCCTGGAGCGCCCGGGATGGGTGGGCGGGCCGGAGGGTACAAGAGACCCAGTACTTC. Encoded protein: CAWSARDGWAGRRVQETQYF.

V gene TRBV28 combines with J gene TRBJ1-1; D remains ambiguous. The V gene lost 9 bases and the J gene lost 9 bases, with 14 bases spanning the gap. The CDR3 is 11 amino acids. From germline, CDR1 is MDHEN and CDR2 SYDVKM. Here the CDR3 reads CASRQAHKAFF. As DNA, the CDR3 is TGTGCCAGTAGGCAGGCCCATAAAGCTTTCTTT.

The chain recombines TRBV5-1 with TRBJ2-2, with D possibly TRBD2 on 5 matching bases. The V end lost 0 bases, the J end lost 8 bases, and 8 bases lay between the germline ends. The length of the CDR3 is 13 residues. CDR1 is SGHRS and CDR2 is YFSETQ in the germline V gene. CDR3: CASSLAAEGELFF. In DNA, the CDR3 is TGCGCCAGCAGCTTGGCAGCGGAGGGGGAGCTGTTTTTT. Supplemented by reference TRBV5-1 and TRBJ2-2, the full variable domain reads KAGVTQTPRYLIKTRGQQVTLSCSPISGHRSVSWYQQTPGQGLQFLFEYFSETQRNKGNFPGRFSGRQFSNSRSEMNVSTLELGDSALYLCASSLAAEGELFFGEGSRLTVL.

The CDR3 loop reads CASSLLYRGKVTPLHF. Here the CDR3 DNA reads TGTGCCAGCAGTTTATTATACAGGGGCAAGGTGACACCCCTCCACTTT. V gene TRBV27 combines with J gene TRBJ1-6, with 7 bases matching TRBD1. CDR1 and CDR2 from the germline V gene are MNHEY and SMNVEV (reference sequence). Trimming took 1 base from V and 11 from J; bases not matched to a gene: 11. This CDR3 has 16 residues.

V usage is TRBV7-9 and J usage is TRBJ2-5; 8 nucleotides agree with TRBD1. Germline loops: CDR1 SEHNR, CDR2 FQNEAQ (reference sequence). The CDR3 loop spans 16 amino acids. J lost 5 bases, V lost 8 bases, and 16 bases had no gene match. This CDR3 is CASRTSGQARGETQYF. The CDR3 bases are TGTGCCAGCCGAACGTCGGGACAGGCTCGTGGGGAGACCCAGTACTTC.

There are a few counts of this clone. This rearrangement joins TRBV5-4 to TRBJ2-6; a weak D match, TRBD2 (6 bases). In germline, CDR1 is SGHNT, CDR2 YYREEE (reference sequence). This CDR3 is built from 16 residues. V was cut by 1 base and J by 4 bases, with 12 bases left in between. CDR3 in amino acids: CASSLFVAGGANVLTF. DNA of the CDR3: TGTGCCAGCAGCTTGTTTGTGGCGGGAGGGGCCAACGTCCTGACTTTC.

The CDR3 is CASRDRQGHEQYF. CDR3 coding DNA: TGCGCCAGCCGGGATAGACAGGGCCACGAGCAGTACTTC. The rearrangement uses TRBV5-1 and TRBJ2-7, with 7 bases fitting TRBD1. There are 13 residues in the CDR3. CDR1 SGHRS and CDR2 YFSETQ come from the germline V gene. V shed 7 bases, J shed 5 bases, and the junction held 9 bases outside the gene matches.

The V call is TRBV19, the J call TRBJ2-6, with 7 bases fitting TRBD1. J was trimmed by 1 base and V by 7 bases; bases with no gene match: 4. The CDR3 totals 15 residues. CDR1 and CDR2 from the germline V gene are LNHDA and SQIVND (reference sequence). In DNA form, the CDR3 reads TGTGCCAGTAATAACAGGGGTTCTGGGGCCAACGTCCTGACTTTC. Protein sequence: CASNNRGSGANVLTF.

The J gene is TRBJ1-2, the V gene TRBV28; TRBD1 might be the D (5 bases). Germline values: CDR1 MDHEN, CDR2 SYDVKM. This CDR3 is built from 15 residues. V was shortened by 5 bases and J by 3 bases, with 16 bases between the two germline ends. CDR3 bases: TGTGCCAGCAGTGTTGGTGGGGAGGGGTACTATGGCTACACCTTC. Residues: CASSVGGEGYYGYTF.

There are a few counts of this clone. The V gene is TRBV6-6, the J gene TRBJ1-1; D is unclear. The V and J ends lost 5 bases and 3 bases respectively, with 13 bases between them. The CDR3 is 14 residues long. Germline loops: CDR1 MNHNY, CDR2 SVGAGI (reference sequence). This chain's CDR3 is CASSRRNRDTEAFF. CDR3 DNA sequence: TGTGCCAGCAGTAGGAGAAACCGGGACACTGAAGCTTTCTTT.

This clone was counted a single time. The J gene is TRBJ2-7, the V gene TRBV10-3, with 11 bases that match TRBD1. Germline values: CDR1 ENHRY, CDR2 SYGVKD. V dropped 6 bases and J dropped 5; count of bases not matched to a gene: 3. The CDR3 spans 13 residues. DNA of the CDR3: TGTGCCATCAGAGGACAGGGGGCGCACGAGCAGTACTTC. This sequence encodes CAIRGQGAHEQYF.

This sequence joins TRBV5-1 and TRBJ2-2; 8 bases are shared with TRBD1. The CDR3 totals 14 residues. V was pared by 0 bases and J by 15 bases, with 10 bases of the junction left unmatched. CDR1 is SGHRS, CDR2 YFSETQ, per germline. CDR3 sequence: CASSLDPGGVEVFF. In DNA form, the CDR3 reads TGCGCCAGCAGCTTGGATCCAGGGGGCGTAGAGGTGTTTTTT.

The V call is TRBV28, the J call TRBJ2-7; 8 bases align to TRBD2. The CDR3 loop spans 14 amino acids. The germline V gene encodes CDR1 MDHEN and CDR2 SYDVKM. The junction had 10 bases not matched to a gene; V was cut back by 10 bases and J by 2 bases. CDR3 nucleotides: TGTGCCACCGGGGGGGCGGGCCCTCCCTACGAGCAGTACTTC. The encoded protein is CATGGAGPPYEQYF.

This chain connects TRBV10-3 to TRBJ1-2; D is possibly TRBD1 (5 bases). Germline values: CDR1 ENHRY, CDR2 SYGVKD. Trimming shortened V by 0 bases and J by 8 bases, and 16 bases separated the two germline ends. This CDR3 spans 15 amino acids. This chain's CDR3 is CAISESQGQLFGYTF. The CDR3 DNA reads TGTGCCATCAGTGAGTCGCAAGGACAACTTTTCGGCTACACCTTC.